The 3 T cell receptor beta chains given below trace back to one sample, sequenced in a study of beta chain features in type 1 diabetes. Regarding the study as a whole: All four CD4+ subsets from Type 1 diabetes patients carried moderately but significantly shorter TCRB CDR3s.

Investigators reverse transcribed all isolated RNA, so they sequenced expressed TCRB transcripts. Profiled with immunoSEQ multiplex PCR; TCRdb holds only in-frame clones, not every one. There are 250,000 to 300,000 clones in the sample; roughly 13% occur only once, and 0.015% to 0.02% lies in the top ten. Antigen specificity for these receptors is unknown. Sequenced sample: naive CD4+ T cells from blood. The receptors were sampled from a man younger than 45 with type 1 diabetes.

This clone has just a few counts. CDR3 nucleotides: TGTGCCAGCAGATTAAGGCCGGGAACAAACTATGGCTACACCTTC. Translating gives CASRLRPGTNYGYTF. The V call is TRBV28, the J call TRBJ1-2; D unclear. The CDR3 extends over 15 amino acids. Germline values: CDR1 MDHEN, CDR2 SYDVKM. Trimming took off 6 bases at V and 2 bases at J, with 16 bases between the two ends.

This chain links TRBV29-1 with TRBJ1-4, with 7 bases identical to TRBD1. Germline CDR1 SQVTM, CDR2 ANQGSEA. The ends lost 7 bases at V and 3 bases at J; junction bases unmatched: 8. The CDR3 runs to 14 residues. CDR3 loop: CSAGVRGPNEKLFF. Here the CDR3 DNA reads TGCAGCGCTGGGGTGAGGGGGCCTAATGAAAAACTGTTTTTT.

V is TRBV2 and J is TRBJ1-2; D uncertain. This CDR3 comprises 13 residues. The germline CDR1 and CDR2 sequences are SNHLY and FYNNEI. V was trimmed by 6 bases and J by 2 bases, leaving 10 bases between them. CDR3 loop: CASRVTMNYGYTF. The CDR3 DNA is TGTGCCAGCAGAGTTACAATGAACTATGGCTACACCTTC.